A selection of T cell receptor beta chains follows, all from one sample in a study of Ad26.COV2.S vaccination and SARS-CoV-2 variants. TCRdb keeps only in-frame clones here, not all; method: immunoSEQ multiplex PCR. The sample lists fewer than 500,000 clones, roughly nine tenths occurring once. Sequencing used peripheral blood, obtained in a trial of Ad26.COV2.S vaccine versus placebo. The receptors shown here come from a person aged 18 to 65 who received the Ad26.COV2.S COVID-19 vaccine or a placebo. Both conserved end residues are part of each CDR3.

J gene,V gene,CDR3 protein
TRBJ1-4,TRBV7-2,CASSLGVGKLFF
TRBJ1-5,TRBV2,CASSRDREQPQHF
TRBJ2-5,TRBV7-3,CASSRLAGETQYF
TRBJ1-4,TRBV5-4,CASSTQGGTNEKLFF
TRBJ2-5,TRBV28,CASRQVFQETQYF
TRBJ1-1,TRBV21-1,CASSKRGPKGTEAFF
TRBJ1-2,TRBV2,CASKDGVYGYTF
TRBJ2-7,TRBV7-2,CASSLTSGIFSYEQYF
TRBJ1-2,TRBV3-1/TRBV3-2,CASSLGLGAGGYTF
TRBJ2-1,TRBV5-4,CASSTDWDNEQFF
TRBJ2-3,TRBV29-1,CSVGGLAATSTDTQYF
TRBJ1-4,TRBV29-1,CSAATGHPPQKLFF
TRBJ2-2,TRBV11-3,CASSLWAGGNTGELFF
TRBJ2-5,TRBV21-1,CATSGQPKLAGTETQYF
TRBJ1-6,TRBV19,CASRDRGRSPLHF
TRBJ2-3,TRBV2,CASSRQRGGADTQYF
TRBJ2-2,TRBV19,CASRTRGLTGELFF
TRBJ1-2,TRBV13,CASSSRGLDYGYTF
TRBJ2-6,TRBV7-8,CASSPTGGAGANVLTF
TRBJ1-4,TRBV19,CASSIAQRNEKLFF
TRBJ2-1,TRBV7-8,CASSAGLAGGLYNEQFF
TRBJ2-7,TRBV2,CASRAGAYEQYF
TRBJ2-2,TRBV27,CATLVRRGLFF
TRBJ1-5,TRBV7-2,CASSLFGAGGNQPQHF
TRBJ2-7,TRBV9,CASSEEGGAYEQYF
TRBJ1-1,TRBV15,CATSRGVNTEAFF
TRBJ1-2,TRBV3-1/TRBV3-2,CASRTGGNHGYTF
TRBJ2-2,TRBV27,CASQGYGAGAGELFF
TRBJ2-7,TRBV3-1/TRBV3-2,CASSRTGDSSYEQYF
TRBJ1-2,TRBV5-1,CASGPTGGAGYTF
TRBJ1-2,TRBV7-2,CASRQVRSNYGYTF
TRBJ2-7,TRBV7-2,CASSPHVGLYEQYF
TRBJ2-7,TRBV7-8,CASSLARTGAYEQYF
TRBJ1-2,TRBV4-3,CASSQLSGGAARGIDGYTF
TRBJ2-7,TRBV5-8,CASSFSLRSKGNEQYF
TRBJ1-4,TRBV2,CASSGAEGEKLFF
TRBJ1-1,TRBV5-4,CASSRTGGYNTEAFF
TRBJ2-7,TRBV6-2/TRBV6-3,CASSYLQGSYEQYF
TRBJ2-7,TRBV20-1,CSASFPVEQYF
TRBJ1-2,TRBV5-8,CASSFRNYGYTF
TRBJ1-1,TRBV12-5,CASGTRDRGSEAFF
TRBJ2-5,TRBV11-3,CASSLETGQETQYF
TRBJ2-6,TRBV4-3,CASSRTSSGANVLTF
TRBJ2-1,TRBV27,CASSLRGGGQGLNEQFF
TRBJ2-7,TRBV6-2/TRBV6-3,CASSYPTGTYEQYF